These 17 T cell receptor beta chains share one sample of origin, sequenced in a study of blood T cell repertoires in COVID-19. Profiled with immunoSEQ multiplex PCR; TCRdb holds only in-frame clones, not every one. The sample records more than 45,000 clones, about four fifths being singletons. Sample: peripheral blood. The source is an elderly man with COVID-19, enrolled during active disease.

The chain couples TRBV5-1 to TRBJ2-3; 8 bases are a match to TRBD2. This CDR3 has 19 amino acids. Unmatched junction bases numbered 14, after V lost 0 bases and J lost 2 bases. The V gene's germline CDR1 is SGHRS and CDR2 YFSETQ. DNA of the CDR3: TGCGCCAGCAGCTTGGGACAGCTTCTACTAGCGGAGACCACAGATACGCAGTATTTT. Translation gives CASSLGQLLLAETTDTQYF. Looking up the rest from reference TRBV5-1 and TRBJ2-3 gives the full variable domain: KAGVTQTPRYLIKTRGQQVTLSCSPISGHRSVSWYQQTPGQGLQFLFEYFSETQRNKGNFPGRFSGRQFSNSRSEMNVSTLELGDSALYLCASSLGQLLLAETTDTQYFGPGTRLTVL.

The CDR3 sequence: CASSLRDNTEAFF. DNA of the CDR3: TGTGCCAGCAGTTTGCGGGATAACACTGAAGCTTTCTTT. V usage is TRBV6-4 and J usage is TRBJ1-1, with D unresolved. Germline V lookup: CDR1 MRHNA, CDR2 SNTAGT. V lost 5 bases, J lost 2 bases, and 9 bases lay in between. CDR3 length: 13 residues.

The chain recombines TRBV6-2 or TRBV6-3 with TRBJ2-7; D remains ambiguous. Germline assignment: CDR1 MNHEY and CDR2 SVGEGT. CDR3 length: 14 residues. V shed 7 bases and J shed 3 bases, with 16 bases lying between them. The CDR3 is CASNPTFPHYEQYF. CDR3 nucleotides: TGTGCCAGCAACCCGACTTTCCCCCACTACGAGCAGTACTTC.

The J gene is TRBJ2-3, the V gene TRBV28, with TRBD2 matching over 10 bases. The CDR3 covers 17 residues. The germline CDR1 and CDR2 sequences are MDHEN and SYDVKM. Trimming at V came to 5 bases and at J to 2 bases, leaving 10 bases not matched to a gene. In DNA form, the CDR3 reads TGTGCCAGCAGTCCGACGCTAGCGGGGGTGAACACAGATACGCAGTATTTT. The encoded protein is CASSPTLAGVNTDTQYF.

The chain employs TRBV28 and TRBJ1-2, with 10 bases identical to TRBD1. The CDR3 loop spans 14 amino acids. Germline V gene data show CDR1 as MDHEN and CDR2 as SYDVKM. V was clipped by 2 bases and J by 6 bases; unmatched bases: 3. CDR3 nucleotide sequence: TGTGCCAGCAGTTTAAGGACAGGGGGGAATGGCTACACCTTC. It is translated as CASSLRTGGNGYTF.

The chain couples TRBV30 to TRBJ1-5, with D tentatively TRBD1 (5 bases). Germline V CDR1 and CDR2: GTSNPN, SVGIG (reference sequence). V lost 4 bases and J 0 bases, leaving 7 bases between the germline ends. The CDR3 length is 13 residues. The CDR3 DNA reads as TGTGCCTGGAAGGGGAATAGCAATCAGCCCCAGCATTTT. Amino acids: CAWKGNSNQPQHF.

The chain uses TRBV19 and TRBJ2-2, with D perhaps TRBD2 (5 bases). CDR3 length equals 14 residues. The germline V gene has CDR1 LNHDA and CDR2 SQIVND (reference sequence). Trimming removed 6 bases at V and 3 bases at J, with 11 bases between. The CDR3 DNA is TGTGCCAGTAGGAGGGTGGGAGACACCGGGGAGCTGTTTTTT. This encodes CASRRVGDTGELFF. The full variable domain, in which reference TRBV19 and TRBJ2-2 provide the parts outside the CDR3, is DGGITQSPKYLFRKEGQNVTLSCEQNLNHDAMYWYRQDPGQGLRLIYYSQIVNDFQKGDIAEGYSVSREKKESFPLTVTSAQKNPTAFYLCASRRVGDTGELFFGEGSRLTVL.

This chain links TRBV9 with TRBJ2-2; 13 bases line up with TRBD2. The CDR3 consists of 18 residues. The germline gives CDR1 SGDLS, CDR2 YYNGEE. J gave up 0 bases and V 4 bases, and 6 bases lay outside the gene matches. DNA for the CDR3: TGTGCCAGCAGCACGGGACTAGCGGGGCGAACGAACACCGGGGAGCTGTTTTTT. Amino acid sequence: CASSTGLAGRTNTGELFF.

The gene calls are TRBV24-1 and TRBJ2-1; D gene ambiguous. Germline V CDR1 and CDR2: KGHDR, SFDVKD. CDR3 size: 12 residues. Trimming left V 5 bases short and J 4 bases short, with 5 bases between. Here the CDR3 reads CATSGGYNEQFF. CDR3 nucleotide sequence: TGTGCCACCAGTGGCGGTTACAATGAGCAGTTCTTC.

The chain is built from TRBV30 and TRBJ1-2; D ambiguous. This CDR3 is 15 amino acids long. Trimming took 4 bases from V and 2 from J, leaving 17 bases between them. Germline CDR1 GTSNPN, CDR2 SVGIG (reference sequence). CDR3: CAWTKGGSSNYGYTF. As DNA, the CDR3 is TGTGCCTGGACTAAAGGAGGTTCTTCAAACTATGGCTACACCTTC.

V gene TRBV5-1 combines with J gene TRBJ1-3, with TRBD1 matching 8 bases. The CDR3 has 15 residues. Trimming at V came to 1 base and at J to 3 bases, leaving 3 bases not matched to a gene. Germline CDR1 reads SGHRS; CDR2 reads YFSETQ. DNA of the CDR3: TGCGCCAGCAGCTTGCAGGGGGCGCGTGGAAACACCATATATTTT. Translation gives CASSLQGARGNTIYF.

The chain's CDR3 is CASSPQGTSEPQHF. The CDR3 DNA follows: TGTGCCAGCAGCCCACAGGGGACTAGTGAGCCCCAGCATTTT. The chain uses TRBV9 and TRBJ1-5; 7 nucleotides line up with TRBD1. This CDR3 comprises 14 residues. From germline, CDR1 is SGDLS and CDR2 YYNGEE. Germline trimming cut 4 bases from V and 8 bases from J; bases unmatched to any gene: 9.

Only a few counts were recorded for this clone. The chain joins TRBV9 to TRBJ1-4; D gene ambiguous. This CDR3 has 15 residues. V was clipped by 5 bases and J by 8 bases, with 19 bases between them. Germline V lookup: CDR1 SGDLS, CDR2 YYNGEE. CDR3 region: CASSQSDRIVEKLFF. CDR3 coding DNA: TGTGCCAGCAGTCAAAGCGACCGAATCGTCGAAAAACTGTTTTTT.

A single count supports this clone. The V call is TRBV9, the J call TRBJ1-3; D may be TRBD1 (6 bases). The CDR3 totals 15 residues. V lost 0 bases and J 2 bases, leaving 9 bases between the germline ends. Per germline, CDR1 SGDLS and CDR2 YYNGEE. CDR3 amino acids: CASSVGGRTGNTIYF. The CDR3 DNA reads as TGTGCCAGCAGCGTAGGGGGGCGGACTGGAAACACCATATATTTT.

V and J are TRBV12-3 or TRBV12-4 and TRBJ1-5; TRBD1 is a possible D gene (6 bases). The V end was cut by 7 bases, the J end by 6 bases, with 13 bases between. This CDR3 spans 13 amino acids. CDR3 residues: CASNTGSGQPQHF. The CDR3 region has the DNA TGTGCCAGCAACACAGGGTCAGGTCAGCCCCAGCATTTT.

This chain connects TRBV18 to TRBJ1-2; D gene ambiguous. Trimming shortened V by 0 bases and J by 8 bases, and 13 bases separated the two germline ends. From germline, CDR1 is KGHSH and CDR2 LQKENI. CDR3 length: 14 residues. The CDR3 DNA reads as TGTGCCAGCTCACCACCGGGTCGATCAGCGGGCTACACCTTC. Encoded protein: CASSPPGRSAGYTF.

V and J are TRBV6-6 and TRBJ1-5, with 12 nucleotides matching TRBD1. The CDR3 is 16 residues long. Germline V gives CDR1 MNHNY, CDR2 SVGAGI (reference sequence). V shed 5 bases, J shed 6 bases, and the junction held 8 bases outside the gene matches. The chain's CDR3 is CASSPRDRGPSQPQHF. In nucleotides, the CDR3 is TGTGCCAGCAGTCCGCGGGACAGGGGGCCCAGTCAGCCCCAGCATTTT.